A selection of T cell receptor beta chains follows, all from one sample in a study of cytomegalovirus exposure and HLA in healthy donors. Sequenced by immunoSEQ multiplex PCR; TCRdb stores in-frame clones only, minus some. This sample has around 140,000 clones, with 65% to 85% found just once. Input material: PBMCs. The receptors were sampled from a man in his forties or fifties in good health and CMV-seronegative. Both conserved end residues are part of each CDR3. Fields, in order: D gene, J gene, V gene, clone size, CDR3 DNA, CDR3 protein. A D gene is named only where the DNA matches it firmly. Clone size is stated in some rows and not others, as once, few, many or a class when expanded.

NA,TRBJ1-4,TRBV6-1,NA,TGTGCCAGCAGTTTAAGACAGCCGCAAATCGAAAAACTGTTTTTT,CASSLRQPQIEKLFF
NA,TRBJ1-5,TRBV27,NA,TGTGCCAGCAGTTTATGGAGCGGGGGACGGGGCAATCAGCCCCAGCATTTT,CASSLWSGGRGNQPQHF
TRBD1,TRBJ1-2,TRBV7-8,NA,TGTGCCAGCAGCCTCCTTTCCGGGACAGGGAACTATGGCTACACCTTC,CASSLLSGTGNYGYTF
NA,TRBJ2-5,TRBV14,NA,TGTGCCAGCAGCAATTACAGGCTACAAGAGACCCAGTACTTC,CASSNYRLQETQYF
NA,TRBJ2-5,TRBV7-6,NA,TGTGCCAGCAGCTCACACATTTCACAAGAGACCCAGTACTTC,CASSSHISQETQYF
NA,TRBJ1-1,TRBV28,NA,TGTGCCCTCACAAGGGACAAGGGGCCCTCGAACACTGAAGCTTTCTTT,CALTRDKGPSNTEAFF
NA,TRBJ1-1,TRBV5-4,NA,TGTGCCAGCAGCGCACCGCTCGCGGGGGCCGGGGTTGAAGCTTTCTTT,CASSAPLAGAGVEAFF
NA,TRBJ2-7,TRBV11-2,few,TGTGCCAGCAGCCCCAACCTAAATCAGGGTAACGAGCAGTACTTC,CASSPNLNQGNEQYF
TRBD1,TRBJ2-3,TRBV30,NA,TGTGCCTGGAGCTCACTGGGACAGGGGGCCTCGGATACGCAGTATTTT,CAWSSLGQGASDTQYF
NA,TRBJ2-7,TRBV6-5,NA,TGTGCCAGCGCCTTTCGCGCTATGAGAGAGCAGTACTTC,CASAFRAMREQYF
TRBD1,TRBJ1-3,TRBV28,once,TGTGCCAGCAGTCCCGCGGACAGGGATGTGTTGGACACCATATATTTT,CASSPADRDVLDTIYF
TRBD1,TRBJ1-6,TRBV12-5,NA,TGTGCTAGTGCCGGGACAGGCGGATCACCCCTCCACTTT,CASAGTGGSPLHF
NA,TRBJ1-5,TRBV7-2,many,TGTGCCAGCAGCCCCGGGGGGGCGAGCAATCAGCCCCAGCATTTT,CASSPGGASNQPQHF
TRBD2,TRBJ2-2,TRBV29-1,NA,TGCAGCGTTGGGACTAGCGCGTCCACCGGGGAGCTGTTTTTT,CSVGTSASTGELFF
NA,TRBJ1-1,TRBV12-5,once,TGTGCTAGTGGTTTGCCTCTGACAGACCCCAACACTGAAGCTTTCTTT,CASGLPLTDPNTEAFF
NA,TRBJ2-7,TRBV15,NA,TGTGCCACCAGCGGGAGCAGGCTCTACGAGCAGTACTTC,CATSGSRLYEQYF
NA,TRBJ2-7,TRBV4-1,NA,TGCGCCAGCAGCCAAGTACGTTCCGGGGGATTATACGAGCAGTACTTC,CASSQVRSGGLYEQYF
NA,TRBJ2-4,TRBV27,NA,TGTGCCAGCAGTACAGTAGCCAAAAACATTCAGTACTTC,CASSTVAKNIQYF
NA,TRBJ1-3,TRBV5-1,NA,TGCGCCAGCAGCTCATCTCCGGCGGCAGTCTCTGGAAACACCATATATTTT,CASSSSPAAVSGNTIYF
NA,TRBJ1-1,TRBV5-1,once,TGCGCCAGCAGCTTGTCGTCCGGGACTGAAGCTTTCTTT,CASSLSSGTEAFF
TRBD1,TRBJ1-2,TRBV29-1,NA,TGCAGCGTCCGACAGGGGAACTATGGCTACACCTTC,CSVRQGNYGYTF
NA,TRBJ1-2,TRBV9,once,TGTGCCAGCAGCCCACTCGGGTTAGGAGGCTACACCTTC,CASSPLGLGGYTF
TRBD2,TRBJ2-5,TRBV27,NA,TGTGCCAGCAGTTTCGCCGGGGCAGGACTAGAAGAGACCCAGTACTTC,CASSFAGAGLEETQYF
NA,TRBJ1-2,TRBV6-1,few,TGTGCCAGCAGTGAACCGGGTCAGGGCTCCTATGGCTACACCTTC,CASSEPGQGSYGYTF
NA,TRBJ2-6,TRBV11-2,NA,TGTGCCAGCAGCTTATACACGTCTGGGGCCAACGTCCTGACTTTC,CASSLYTSGANVLTF
NA,TRBJ2-7,TRBV10-3,NA,TGTGCCATCGGAGGGACGGACTACGAGCAGTACTTC,CAIGGTDYEQYF
TRBD1,TRBJ2-7,TRBV6-5,NA,TGTGCCAGCAGTCCCGACAGGGTAACTTTCGAGCAGTACTTC,CASSPDRVTFEQYF
NA,TRBJ2-1,TRBV29-1,NA,TGCAGCGTTGATCTTATCATGGGTCGGGGGGCAAGCAATGAGCAGTTCTTC,CSVDLIMGRGASNEQFF
NA,TRBJ1-4,TRBV27,NA,TGTGCCAGCAGATCACTTGGGGGAGGGGCTAATGAAAAACTGTTTTTT,CASRSLGGGANEKLFF
TRBD1,TRBJ2-3,TRBV7-8,NA,TGTGCCAGCAGCTGGGGGACAGTGGTCACAGATACGCAGTATTTT,CASSWGTVVTDTQYF
TRBD1,TRBJ1-4,TRBV19,NA,TGTGCCAGTAGTCCGGGACAGCTAGGCAATAATGAAAAACTGTTTTTT,CASSPGQLGNNEKLFF
NA,TRBJ1-2,TRBV28,NA,TGTGCCAGCAGTTTAAGGGGCGGCTACACCTTC,CASSLRGGYTF
NA,TRBJ1-2,TRBV7-2,NA,TGTGCCAGCAGCAAGTTAGGACAGCGGGGCTATGGCTACACCTTC,CASSKLGQRGYGYTF
NA,TRBJ2-7,TRBV11-1,few,TGTGCCAGCAGCTTAGCGGCAGGGGCCTACGAGCAGTACTTC,CASSLAAGAYEQYF
TRBD2,TRBJ2-3,TRBV6-1,few,TGTGCCAGCAGTGGGGCTAGCGGGGGGCCCCTTGATACGCAGTATTTT,CASSGASGGPLDTQYF
TRBD1,TRBJ1-1,TRBV5-1,NA,TGCGCCAGCAGCTCGTTACAGGGGGGGGGCACTGAAGCTTTCTTT,CASSSLQGGGTEAFF
TRBD2,TRBJ2-1,TRBV25-1,NA,TGTGCCAGCAGTGAGGTCGGGACTAGCGGTTACAATGAGCAGTTCTTC,CASSEVGTSGYNEQFF
TRBD1,TRBJ1-1,TRBV9,NA,TGTGCCAGCAGCGCACCAGGGGGTTGGGAGAACACTGAAGCTTTCTTT,CASSAPGGWENTEAFF
TRBD1,TRBJ1-2,TRBV27,NA,TGTGCCAGCAAGAAACGGACAGGGTGGGAACAACTGGGTGGCTACACCTTC,CASKKRTGWEQLGGYTF
TRBD1,TRBJ1-5,TRBV4-1,NA,TGCGCCAGCAGCCAAGAAGGGGGACAGGGTCATCAGCCCCAGCATTTT,CASSQEGGQGHQPQHF
NA,TRBJ1-2,TRBV11-3,NA,TGTGCCAGCAGCCCCGACCGACAGGACTATGGCTACACCTTC,CASSPDRQDYGYTF
TRBD1,TRBJ2-5,TRBV19,once,TGTGCCAGTAGTAACAGACAGGGGCGAGGGGAGACCCAGTACTTC,CASSNRQGRGETQYF
TRBD1,TRBJ2-3,TRBV27,NA,TGTGCCAGCAGTTTAGGACAGGGGTGGGATACGCAGTATTTT,CASSLGQGWDTQYF
NA,TRBJ1-4,TRBV2,few,TGTGCCAGCAGTTACAGGCTCTTGGATGAAAAACTGTTTTTT,CASSYRLLDEKLFF